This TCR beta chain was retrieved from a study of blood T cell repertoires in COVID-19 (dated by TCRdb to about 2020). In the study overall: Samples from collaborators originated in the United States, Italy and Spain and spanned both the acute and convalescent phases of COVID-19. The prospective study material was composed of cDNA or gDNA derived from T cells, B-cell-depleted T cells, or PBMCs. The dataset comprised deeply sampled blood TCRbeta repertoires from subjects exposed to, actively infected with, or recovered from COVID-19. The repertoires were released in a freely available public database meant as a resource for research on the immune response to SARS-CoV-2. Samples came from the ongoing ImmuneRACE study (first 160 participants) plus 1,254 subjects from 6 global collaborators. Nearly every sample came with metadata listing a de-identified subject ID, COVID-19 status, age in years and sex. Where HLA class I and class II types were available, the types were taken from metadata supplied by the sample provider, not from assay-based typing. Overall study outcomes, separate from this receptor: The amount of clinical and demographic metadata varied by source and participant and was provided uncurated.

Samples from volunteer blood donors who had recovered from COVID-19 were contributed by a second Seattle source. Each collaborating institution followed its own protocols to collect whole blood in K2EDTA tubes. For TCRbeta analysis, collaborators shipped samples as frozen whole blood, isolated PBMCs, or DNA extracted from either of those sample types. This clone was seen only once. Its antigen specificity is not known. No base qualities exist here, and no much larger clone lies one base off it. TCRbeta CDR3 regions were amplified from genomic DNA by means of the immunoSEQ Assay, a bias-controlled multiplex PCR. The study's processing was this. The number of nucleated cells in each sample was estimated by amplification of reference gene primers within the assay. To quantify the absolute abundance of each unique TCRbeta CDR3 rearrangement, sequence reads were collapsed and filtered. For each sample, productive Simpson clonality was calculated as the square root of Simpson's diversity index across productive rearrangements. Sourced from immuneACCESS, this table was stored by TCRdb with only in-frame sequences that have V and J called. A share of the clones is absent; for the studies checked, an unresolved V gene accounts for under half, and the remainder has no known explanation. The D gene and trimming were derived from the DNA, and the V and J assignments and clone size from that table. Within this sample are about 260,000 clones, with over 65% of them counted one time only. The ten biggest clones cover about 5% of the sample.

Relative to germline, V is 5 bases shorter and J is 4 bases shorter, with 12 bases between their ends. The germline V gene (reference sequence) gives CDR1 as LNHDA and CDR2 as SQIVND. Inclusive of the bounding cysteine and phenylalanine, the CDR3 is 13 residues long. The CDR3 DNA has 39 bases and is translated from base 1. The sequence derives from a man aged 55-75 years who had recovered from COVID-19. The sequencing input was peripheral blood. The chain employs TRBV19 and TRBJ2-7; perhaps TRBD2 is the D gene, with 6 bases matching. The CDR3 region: CASSPTRGYEQYF. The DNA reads TGTGCCAGTAGTCCGACTAGGGGTTACGAGCAGTACTTC.